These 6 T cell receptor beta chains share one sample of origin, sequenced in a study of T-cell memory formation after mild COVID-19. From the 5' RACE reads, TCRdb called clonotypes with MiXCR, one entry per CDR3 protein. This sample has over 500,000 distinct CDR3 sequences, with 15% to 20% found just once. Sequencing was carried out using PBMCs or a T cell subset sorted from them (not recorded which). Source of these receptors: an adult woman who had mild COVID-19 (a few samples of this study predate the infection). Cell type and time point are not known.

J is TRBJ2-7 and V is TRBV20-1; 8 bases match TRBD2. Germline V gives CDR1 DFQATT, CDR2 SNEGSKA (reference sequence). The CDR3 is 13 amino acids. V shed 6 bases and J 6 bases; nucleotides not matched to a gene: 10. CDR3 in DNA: TGCAGTGCGCGACGGACTAGCCAGGGCGAGCAGTACTTC. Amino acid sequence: CSARRTSQGEQYF.

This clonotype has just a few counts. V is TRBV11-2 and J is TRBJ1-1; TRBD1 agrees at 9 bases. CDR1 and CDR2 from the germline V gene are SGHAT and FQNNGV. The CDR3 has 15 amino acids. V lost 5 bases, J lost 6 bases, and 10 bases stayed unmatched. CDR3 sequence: CASSPTSGQGPEAFF. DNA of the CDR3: TGTGCCAGCAGCCCAACCTCGGGACAGGGCCCTGAAGCTTTCTTT.

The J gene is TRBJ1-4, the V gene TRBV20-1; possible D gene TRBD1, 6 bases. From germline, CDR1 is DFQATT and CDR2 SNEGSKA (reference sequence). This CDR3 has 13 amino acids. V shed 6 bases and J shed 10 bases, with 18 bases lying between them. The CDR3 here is CSATQGVWGKLFF. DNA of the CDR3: TGCAGTGCCACACAGGGAGTCTGGGGAAAACTGTTTTTT.

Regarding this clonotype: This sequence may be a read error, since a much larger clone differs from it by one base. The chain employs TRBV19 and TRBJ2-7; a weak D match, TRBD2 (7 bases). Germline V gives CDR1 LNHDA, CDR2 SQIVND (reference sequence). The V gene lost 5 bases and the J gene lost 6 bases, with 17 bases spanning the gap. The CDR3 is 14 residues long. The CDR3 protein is CASSFAWGGGEQYF. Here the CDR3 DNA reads TGTGCCAGTAGTTTCGCCTGGGGAGGGGGCGAGCAGTACTTC.

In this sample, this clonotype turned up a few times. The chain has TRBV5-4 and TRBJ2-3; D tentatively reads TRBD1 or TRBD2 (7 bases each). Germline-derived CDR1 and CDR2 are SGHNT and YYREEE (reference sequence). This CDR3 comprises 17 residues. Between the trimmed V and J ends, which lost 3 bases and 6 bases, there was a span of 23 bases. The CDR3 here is CASSWASGTATMDTQYF. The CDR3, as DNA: TGTGCCAGCAGCTGGGCCAGCGGGACAGCCACCATGGATACGCAGTATTTT.

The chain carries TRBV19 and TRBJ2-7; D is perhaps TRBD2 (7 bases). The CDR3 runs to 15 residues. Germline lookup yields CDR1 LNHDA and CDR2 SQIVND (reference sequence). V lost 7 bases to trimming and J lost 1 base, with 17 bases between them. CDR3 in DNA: TGTGCCAGTATTCTCGGGGGCGGGGGATCCTACGAGCAGTACTTC. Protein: CASILGGGGSYEQYF.